The 20 T cell receptor beta chains listed next were all sequenced from one sample in a study of spatial heterogeneity in lung cancer. Using its own MiXCR run on the 5' RACE reads, TCRdb lists one record per CDR3 protein. The table has 15,000 to 20,000 distinct CDR3 sequences, 5.5% to 8% seen once. The time point: sample taken at primary tumor resection. Their cognate antigens are unknown. Overall study results and limits: For expanded intratumoral alpha and beta TCRs, counts tracked tumor mutation counts.

Sequenced here: lung tumor tissue, sampled at surgery. The source is a female donor with early-stage non-small cell lung cancer.

This clonotype has a count of ten or more. V is TRBV12-2 and J is TRBJ2-2. TRBV12-2 constitutes a pseudogene. The CDR3 loop spans 13 amino acids. The chain's CDR3 is CASPSANTGELFF. DNA of the CDR3: TGTGCAAGTCCTTCCGCGAACACCGGGGAGCTGTTTTTT.

This clonotype was seen ten or more times. The chain combines TRBV28 with TRBJ1-1; unclear D gene. This CDR3 spans 11 amino acids. Between the trimmed V and J ends, which lost 3 bases and 11 bases, there was a span of 10 bases. CDR1 and CDR2 (germline): MDHEN, SYDVKM. CDR3: CASSFDGHAFF. The DNA of the CDR3 is TGTGCCAGCAGTTTCGACGGCCACGCTTTCTTT.

There are many counts of this clonotype. V usage is TRBV19 and J usage is TRBJ2-3; D remains ambiguous. Germline V lookup: CDR1 LNHDA, CDR2 SQIVND (reference sequence). The CDR3 is made up of 15 amino acids. V lost 4 bases and J lost 4, with 15 bases in between. The CDR3 sequence is CASSTARFQADTQYF. Written as DNA, the CDR3 is TGTGCCAGTAGTACAGCTAGGTTTCAGGCAGATACGCAGTATTTT. Supplemented by reference TRBV19 and TRBJ2-3, the full variable domain reads DGGITQSPKYLFRKEGQNVTLSCEQNLNHDAMYWYRQDPGQGLRLIYYSQIVNDFQKGDIAEGYSVSREKKESFPLTVTSAQKNPTAFYLCASSTARFQADTQYFGPGTRLTVL.

This clonotype was counted ten times or more. The chain carries TRBV12-3 or TRBV12-4 and TRBJ2-1; 7 bases are a match to TRBD2. The CDR3 extends over 18 amino acids. The ends lost 5 bases at V and 7 bases at J; junction bases unmatched: 20. The CDR3 bases are TGTGCCAGCAGTCCCCAATCGGGTTGGGCGGGAGAAGTAAATGAGCAGTTCTTC. This encodes CASSPQSGWAGEVNEQFF.

This clonotype was observed a handful of times. V is TRBV28 and J is TRBJ2-7, with 7 bases aligning to TRBD1. V lost 6 bases, J lost 6 bases, and 8 bases stayed unmatched. Germline-derived CDR1 and CDR2 are MDHEN and SYDVKM. The CDR3 has 13 residues. CDR3 DNA: TGTGCCAGCAGCCTAGGAAACAGGGGCGAGCAGTACTTC. It yields the protein CASSLGNRGEQYF.

The chain employs TRBV10-3 and TRBJ2-5; 8 bases match TRBD1. CDR1 ENHRY and CDR2 SYGVKD come from the germline V gene. V shed 8 bases and J 0 bases; nucleotides not matched to a gene: 5. CDR3 length: 14 amino acids. CDR3 sequence (DNA): TGTGCCATCGGAGGACAGGGTTACCAAGAGACCCAGTACTTC. It codes for CAIGGQGYQETQYF.

This clonotype has a count of ten or more. The J gene is TRBJ1-1, the V gene TRBV5-1, with unresolved D. V was pared by 1 base and J by 1 base, with 11 bases between. CDR3 length: 15 amino acids. CDR1 and CDR2 from the germline V gene are SGHRS and YFSETQ. The CDR3 reads CASSLTGQPNTEAFF. DNA of the CDR3: TGCGCCAGCAGCTTGACCGGGCAGCCGAACACTGAAGCTTTCTTT.

In this sample, this clonotype is medium-sized. CDR3 nucleotides: TGTGCCAGCAGTCAGCGACAGGGGTTGAACACCATATATTTT. Translation gives CASSQRQGLNTIYF. This chain uses TRBV6-6 with TRBJ1-3, with 8 bases fitting TRBD1. Germline CDR1 is MNHNY and CDR2 is SVGAGI (reference sequence). The CDR3 spans 14 residues. With 5 bases clipped from V and 7 bases from J, the junction kept 7 bases outside the gene matches.

The V gene is TRBV20-1, the J gene TRBJ2-1, with 8 bases identical to TRBD2. The germline V gene encodes CDR1 DFQATT and CDR2 SNEGSKA (reference sequence). V lost 3 bases to trimming and J lost 9 bases; unmatched junction nucleotides: 7. The CDR3 covers 13 residues. The CDR3 coding sequence is TGCAGTGCTAGCGGGAGGGCCTTACGTGAGCAGTTCTTC. It encodes CSASGRALREQFF.

A remark on this clonotype: It may be a read error: a sequence one base away is much more abundant. The chain carries TRBV28 and TRBJ2-5; D unresolved. This CDR3 is built from 15 residues. Germline loops: CDR1 MDHEN, CDR2 SYDVKM. CDR3 in amino acids: CANSFYSPKQETQYF. In nucleotides, the CDR3 is TGTGCCAACAGTTTCTATAGTCCCAAACAAGAGACCCAGTACTTC.

At least ten counts were recorded for this clonotype. V gene TRBV18 combines with J gene TRBJ1-5; perhaps TRBD1 as D (6 bases). The V and J ends lost 3 bases and 4 bases respectively, with 16 bases between them. Germline V gene sequence: CDR1 KGHSH, CDR2 LQKENI. The CDR3 extends over 16 amino acids. The DNA for the CDR3 is TGTGCCAGCTCACCCTTTCAAACAGGGAAAAATCAGCCCCAGCATTTT. This sequence encodes CASSPFQTGKNQPQHF.

With respect to this clonotype: With a much larger clone just one base away, this may be a read error. The chain employs TRBV7-2 and TRBJ2-7; a possible D gene is TRBD2 (5 bases). The CDR3 runs 14 residues. In germline, CDR1 is SGHTA, CDR2 FQGNSA. The CDR3 protein is CVSRWTPEAYEQYF. Written as DNA, the CDR3 is TGTGTCAGCAGATGGACCCCGGAGGCCTACGAGCAGTACTTC.

There are many counts of this clonotype. The J gene is TRBJ2-2, the V gene TRBV18, with D tentatively TRBD1 (6 bases). Germline V gene data show CDR1 as KGHSH and CDR2 as LQKENI. The V end lost 5 bases, the J end lost 3 bases, and 13 bases lay between the germline ends. The CDR3 covers 15 residues. The CDR3 nucleotides are TGTGCCAGCTCAAAGCCGGGACAATACACCGGGGAGCTGTTTTTT. This gives the protein CASSKPGQYTGELFF.

In this sample, this clonotype turned up many times. The genes are TRBV28 and TRBJ1-2, with D maybe TRBD1 (6 bases). Trimming pared 2 bases from V and 4 bases from J, leaving 11 bases between. The CDR3 length is 14 residues. Germline CDR1 is MDHEN and CDR2 is SYDVKM. CDR3 DNA: TGTGCCAGCAGTTTACGGGGGGCTCCCTATGGCTACACCTTC. Translating it yields CASSLRGAPYGYTF.

This clonotype was detected many times. The chain has TRBV5-1 and TRBJ1-2; D is perhaps TRBD1 (5 bases). V was pared by 1 base and J by 6 bases, with 7 bases between. CDR1 and CDR2 from the germline V gene are SGHRS and YFSETQ. The CDR3 has 12 residues. In DNA, the CDR3 is TGCGCCAGCAGCTTGCAGGGCGATGGCTACACCTTC. Amino acid sequence: CASSLQGDGYTF.

Relative to its sample, this clonotype is medium-sized. This chain uses TRBV29-1 with TRBJ2-5; the D gene is possibly TRBD2 (6 bases). The CDR3 totals 14 residues. Trimming stripped 6 bases from V and 2 bases from J, with 16 bases between. From germline, CDR1 is SQVTM and CDR2 ANQGSEA. CDR3 sequence (DNA): TGCAGCGTGAGTAGAGTGGGGACTCAAGAGACCCAGTACTTC. Its translation is CSVSRVGTQETQYF.

This clonotype is labeled medium-sized (0.01 to 0.1%). CDR3 region: CASSRTAGTSGRALTDTQYF. CDR3 sequence (DNA): TGTGCCAGCAGCCGAACTGCTGGGACTAGCGGGAGGGCCTTAACAGATACGCAGTATTTT. V and J are TRBV5-6 and TRBJ2-3; 16 nucleotides line up with TRBD2. Germline V gene sequence: CDR1 SGHDT, CDR2 YYEEEE. The CDR3 is 20 residues long. Germline trimming cut 4 bases from V and 3 bases from J; bases unmatched to any gene: 14.

This clonotype appeared many times. The V gene is TRBV11-3, the J gene TRBJ2-3, with 11 bases matching TRBD2. Looked up from germline, CDR1 is SGHNT and CDR2 is YENEEA. This CDR3 contains 13 residues. Trimming removed 9 bases from V and 1 base from J; junction bases left unmatched: 0. For the CDR3, the DNA is TGTGCCAGTAGCGGGAGGGGCACAGATACGCAGTATTTT. This translates into CASSGRGTDTQYF. Full variable domain (missing parts from reference TRBV11-3 and TRBJ2-3): EAGVVQSPRYKIIEKKQPVAFWCNPISGHNTLYWYLQNLGQGPELLIRYENEEAVDDSQLPKDRFSAERLKGVDSTLKIQPAELGDSAVYLCASSGRGTDTQYFGPGTRLTVL.

This clonotype has more than one count but fewer than ten. The chain joins TRBV20-1 to TRBJ2-1; D gene unclear. The V gene's germline CDR1 is DFQATT and CDR2 SNEGSKA (reference sequence). The ends were cut back, 1 base at V and 0 bases at J, with 4 bases in the middle. This CDR3 comprises 13 residues. Here the CDR3 DNA reads TGCAGTGCTAGAGCCCCCTCCTACAATGAGCAGTTCTTC. Its protein is CSARAPSYNEQFF.

This clonotype was seen only a few times. The rearrangement links TRBV7-9 to TRBJ1-1; perhaps TRBD1 as D (6 bases). CDR3 length: 12 residues. V dropped 3 bases and J dropped 8 bases, with 10 bases sitting between them. CDR1 is SEHNR, CDR2 FQNEAQ, per germline (reference sequence). Here the CDR3 DNA reads TGTGCCAGCAGCTTTATGGGGGCCGAAGCTTTCTTT. Its protein product is CASSFMGAEAFF.